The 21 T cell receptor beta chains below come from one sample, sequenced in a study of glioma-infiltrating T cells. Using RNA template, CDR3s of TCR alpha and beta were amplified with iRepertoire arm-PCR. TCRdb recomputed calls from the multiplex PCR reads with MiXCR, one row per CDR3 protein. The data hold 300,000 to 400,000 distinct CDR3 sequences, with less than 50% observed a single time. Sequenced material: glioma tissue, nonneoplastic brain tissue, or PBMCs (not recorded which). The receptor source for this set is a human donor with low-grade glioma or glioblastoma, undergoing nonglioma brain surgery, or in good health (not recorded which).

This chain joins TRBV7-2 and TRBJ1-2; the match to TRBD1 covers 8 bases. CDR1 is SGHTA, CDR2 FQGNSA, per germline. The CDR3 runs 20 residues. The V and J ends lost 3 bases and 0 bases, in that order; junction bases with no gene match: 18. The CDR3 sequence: CASSFLPGTGFTPSNYGYTF. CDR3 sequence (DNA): TGTGCCAGCAGCTTCTTACCGGGGACAGGATTTACCCCTTCTAACTATGGCTACACCTTC.

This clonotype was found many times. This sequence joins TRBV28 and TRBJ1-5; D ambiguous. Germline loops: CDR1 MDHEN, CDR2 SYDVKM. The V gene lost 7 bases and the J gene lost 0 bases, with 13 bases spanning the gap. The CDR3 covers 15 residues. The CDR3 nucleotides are TGTGCCAGCACCGGACGGATTTATAGCAATCAGCCCCAGCATTTT. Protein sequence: CASTGRIYSNQPQHF.

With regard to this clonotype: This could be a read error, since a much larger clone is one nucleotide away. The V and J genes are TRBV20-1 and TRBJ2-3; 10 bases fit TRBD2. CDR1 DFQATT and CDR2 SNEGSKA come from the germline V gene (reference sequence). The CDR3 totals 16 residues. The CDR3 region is CGARDPASGRTDTQYF. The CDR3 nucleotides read TGCGGTGCTAGAGATCCTGCTAGCGGGAGAACAGATACGCAGTATTTT.

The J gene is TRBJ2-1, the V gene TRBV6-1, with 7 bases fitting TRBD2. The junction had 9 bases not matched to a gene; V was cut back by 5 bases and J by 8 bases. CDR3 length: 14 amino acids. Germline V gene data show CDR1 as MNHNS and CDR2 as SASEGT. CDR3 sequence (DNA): TGTGCCAGCAGTCCTCGAGGGACTATTTATGAGCAGTTCTTC. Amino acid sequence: CASSPRGTIYEQFF.

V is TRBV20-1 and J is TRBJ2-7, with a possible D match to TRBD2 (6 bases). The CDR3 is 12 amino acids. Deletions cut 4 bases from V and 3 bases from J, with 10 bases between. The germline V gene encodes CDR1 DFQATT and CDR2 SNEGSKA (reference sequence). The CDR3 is CSAKAGFYEQYF. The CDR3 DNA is TGCAGTGCTAAGGCGGGATTCTACGAGCAGTACTTC.

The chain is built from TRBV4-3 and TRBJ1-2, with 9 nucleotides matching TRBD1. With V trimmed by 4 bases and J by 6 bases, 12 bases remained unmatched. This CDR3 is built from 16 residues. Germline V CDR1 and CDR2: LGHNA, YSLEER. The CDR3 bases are TGCGCCAGCAGCCTCGTCGGGCACAGGGGGCTGGATGGCTACACCTTC. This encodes CASSLVGHRGLDGYTF.

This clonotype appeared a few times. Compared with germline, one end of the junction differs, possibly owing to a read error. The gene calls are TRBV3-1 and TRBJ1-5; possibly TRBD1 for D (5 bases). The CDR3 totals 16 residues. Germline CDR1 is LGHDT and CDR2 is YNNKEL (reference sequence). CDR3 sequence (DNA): TGCGCCAGGAGCCGTGGGACGGCAGATAGCAATCAGCCCCAGCATTTT. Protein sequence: CARSRGTADSNQPQHF. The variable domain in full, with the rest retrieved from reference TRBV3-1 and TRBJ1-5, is DTAVSQTPKYLVTQMGNDKSIKCEQNLGHDTMYWYKQDSKKFLKIMFSYNNKELIINETVPNRFSPKSPDKAHLNLHINSLELGDSAVYFCARSRGTADSNQPQHFGDGTRLSIL.

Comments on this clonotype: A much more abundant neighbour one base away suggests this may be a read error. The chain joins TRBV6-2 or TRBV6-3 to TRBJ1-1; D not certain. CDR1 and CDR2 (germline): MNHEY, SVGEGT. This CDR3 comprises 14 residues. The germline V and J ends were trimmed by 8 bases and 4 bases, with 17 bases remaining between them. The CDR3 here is CASSPRWWVTEAFF. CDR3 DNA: TGTGCCAGCTCACCCCGATGGTGGGTCACTGAAGCTTTCTTT.

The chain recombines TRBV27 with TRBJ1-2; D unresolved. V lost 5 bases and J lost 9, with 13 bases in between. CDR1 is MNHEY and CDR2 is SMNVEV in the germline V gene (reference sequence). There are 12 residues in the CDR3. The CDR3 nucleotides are TGTGCCAGCAGTGAAACGTCGGATAGCTACACCTTC. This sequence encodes CASSETSDSYTF.

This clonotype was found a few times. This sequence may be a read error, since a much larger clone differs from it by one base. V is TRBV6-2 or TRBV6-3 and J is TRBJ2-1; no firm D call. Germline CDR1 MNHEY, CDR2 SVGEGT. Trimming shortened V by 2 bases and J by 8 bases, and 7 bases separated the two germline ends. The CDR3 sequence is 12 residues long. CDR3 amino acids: CASSYGNDEQFF. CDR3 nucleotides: TGTGCCAGCAGTTACGGAAACGATGAGCAGTTCTTC.

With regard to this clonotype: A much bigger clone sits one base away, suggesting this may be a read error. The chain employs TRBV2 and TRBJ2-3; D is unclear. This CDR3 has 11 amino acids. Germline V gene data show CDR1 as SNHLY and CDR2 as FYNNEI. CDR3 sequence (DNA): TGTGCCGGCAGTGATTCAGATACGCAGTATTTT. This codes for CAGSDSDTQYF.

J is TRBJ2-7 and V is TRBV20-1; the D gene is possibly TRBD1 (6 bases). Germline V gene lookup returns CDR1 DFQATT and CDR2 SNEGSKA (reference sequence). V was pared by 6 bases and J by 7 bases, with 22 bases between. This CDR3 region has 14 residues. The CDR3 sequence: CSAPGRDTYNEQYF. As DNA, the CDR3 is TGCAGTGCCCCAGGACGGGACACCTACAATGAGCAGTACTTC.

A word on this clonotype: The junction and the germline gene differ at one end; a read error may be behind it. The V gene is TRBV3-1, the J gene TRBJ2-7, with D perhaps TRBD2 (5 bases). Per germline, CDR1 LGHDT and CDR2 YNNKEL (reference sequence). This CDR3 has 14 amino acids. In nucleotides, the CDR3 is TGTGCCAGCAGCCCCCTGACTACCTCCAACGAGCAGTACTTC. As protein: CASSPLTTSNEQYF.

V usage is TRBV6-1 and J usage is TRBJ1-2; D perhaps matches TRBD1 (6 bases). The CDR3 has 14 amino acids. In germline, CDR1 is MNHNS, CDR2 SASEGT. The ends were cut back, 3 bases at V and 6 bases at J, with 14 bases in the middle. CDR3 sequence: CASSDPTGKDGYTF. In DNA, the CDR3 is TGTGCCAGCAGTGACCCTACAGGGAAGGATGGCTACACCTTC.

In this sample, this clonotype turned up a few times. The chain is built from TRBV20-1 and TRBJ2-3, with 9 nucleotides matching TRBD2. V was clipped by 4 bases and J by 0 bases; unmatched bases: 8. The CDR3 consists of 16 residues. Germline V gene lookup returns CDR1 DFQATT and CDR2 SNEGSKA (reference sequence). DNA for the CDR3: TGCAGTGCTAACCCGAATAGCGGGAGTAGCACAGATACGCAGTATTTT. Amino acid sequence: CSANPNSGSSTDTQYF.

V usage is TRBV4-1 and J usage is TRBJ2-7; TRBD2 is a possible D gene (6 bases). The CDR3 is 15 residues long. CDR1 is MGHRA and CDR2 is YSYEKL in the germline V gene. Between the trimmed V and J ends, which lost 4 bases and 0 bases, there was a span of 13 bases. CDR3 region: CASSLGRTDSYEQYF. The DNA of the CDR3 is TGCGCCAGCAGCCTTGGGAGGACGGACTCCTACGAGCAGTACTTC.

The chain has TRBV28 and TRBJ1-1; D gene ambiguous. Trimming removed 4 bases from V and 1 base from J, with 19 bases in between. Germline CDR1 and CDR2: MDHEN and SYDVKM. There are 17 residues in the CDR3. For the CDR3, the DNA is TGTGCCAGCAGTTCGGCGGCATGGGGAAAGGAGAACACTGAAGCTTTCTTT. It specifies CASSSAAWGKENTEAFF.

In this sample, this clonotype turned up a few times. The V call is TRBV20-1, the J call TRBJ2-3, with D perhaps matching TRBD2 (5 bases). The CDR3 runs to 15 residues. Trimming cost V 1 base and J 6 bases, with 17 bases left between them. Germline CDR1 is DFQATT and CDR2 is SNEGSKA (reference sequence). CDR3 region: CSARAPSSTRDTQYF. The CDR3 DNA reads TGCAGTGCTAGAGCCCCTAGCAGTACCCGGGATACGCAGTATTTT.

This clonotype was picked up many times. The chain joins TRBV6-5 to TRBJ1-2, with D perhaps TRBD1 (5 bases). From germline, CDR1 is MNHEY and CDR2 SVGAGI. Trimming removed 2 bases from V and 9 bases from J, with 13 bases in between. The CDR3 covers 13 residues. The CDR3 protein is CASSYTRDLSYTF. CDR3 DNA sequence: TGTGCCAGCAGTTACACCAGGGACCTTAGCTACACCTTC.

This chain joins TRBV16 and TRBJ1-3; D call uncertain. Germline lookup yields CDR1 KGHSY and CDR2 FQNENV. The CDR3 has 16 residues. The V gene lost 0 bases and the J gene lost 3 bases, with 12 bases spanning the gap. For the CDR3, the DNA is TGTGCCAGCAGCCAATCGGTCGGAGCCTATGGAAACACCATATATTTT. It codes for CASSQSVGAYGNTIYF.

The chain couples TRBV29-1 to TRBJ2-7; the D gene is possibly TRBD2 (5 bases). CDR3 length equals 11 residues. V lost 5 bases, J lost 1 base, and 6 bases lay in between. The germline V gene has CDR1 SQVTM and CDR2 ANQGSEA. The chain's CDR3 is CSVSGSYEQYF. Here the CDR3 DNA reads TGCAGCGTTAGCGGTTCCTACGAGCAGTACTTC.